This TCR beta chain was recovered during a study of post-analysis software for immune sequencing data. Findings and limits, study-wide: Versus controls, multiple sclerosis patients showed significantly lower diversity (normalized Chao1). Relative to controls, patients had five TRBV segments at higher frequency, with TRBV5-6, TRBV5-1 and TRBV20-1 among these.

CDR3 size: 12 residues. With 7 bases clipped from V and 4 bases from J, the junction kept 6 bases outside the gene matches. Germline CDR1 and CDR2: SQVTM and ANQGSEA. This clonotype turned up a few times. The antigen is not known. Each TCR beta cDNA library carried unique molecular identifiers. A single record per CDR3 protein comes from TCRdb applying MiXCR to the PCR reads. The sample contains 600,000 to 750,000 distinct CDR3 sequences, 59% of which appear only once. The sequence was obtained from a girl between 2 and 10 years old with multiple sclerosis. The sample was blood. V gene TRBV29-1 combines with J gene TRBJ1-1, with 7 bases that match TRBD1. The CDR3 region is CSGGGDSTEAFF. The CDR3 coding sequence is TGCAGCGGTGGAGGGGACAGCACTGAAGCTTTCTTT.